This T cell receptor (beta chain) comes out of a study of blood T cells in healthy people across ages. The CDR3 is 19 residues long. J gave up 5 bases and V 0 bases, and 14 bases lay outside the gene matches. CDR1 and CDR2 from the germline V gene are SGHAT and FQNNGV. The authors ran a second PCR of about 6 to 11 cycles using a sample-barcoded 5' primer and a J-beta primer mix. TCRdb reanalysed the 5' RACE reads using MiXCR and keeps one entry per CDR3 protein. The sample lists 1.8 million or so distinct CDR3 sequences, around 40% occurring once. Input material: blood. The chain has TRBV11-2 and TRBJ2-2; 8 bases are a match to TRBD1. This clonotype originated in a human donor in good health. CDR3 nucleotide sequence: TGTGCCAGCAGCTTAGACGGATATCTGGTTACAGGGGGGACCGGGGAGCTGTTTTTT. As protein: CASSLDGYLVTGGTGELFF.